One and the same sample provided the 21 T cell receptor beta chains below, sequenced in a study of blood T cell repertoires in COVID-19. TCRdb's copy holds only in-frame clones and misses some; the assay was immunoSEQ multiplex PCR. The sample carries about 180,000 clones, about 87% recorded once. Sequenced input: peripheral blood. These receptors originate from a man in his forties or fifties with active or convalescent COVID-19.

To note about this clone: This same CDR3 is encoded by further DNA sequences in the sample. The V call is TRBV5-4, the J call TRBJ1-1; TRBD1 matches 10 bases. Germline values: CDR1 SGHNT, CDR2 YYREEE (reference sequence). This CDR3 is 14 amino acids long. Germline trimming cut 0 bases from V and 4 bases from J; bases unmatched to any gene: 0. CDR3 DNA sequence: TGTGCCAGCAGCTTGGGGACAGGGGGCACTGAAGCTTTCTTT. Encoded protein: CASSLGTGGTEAFF.

This clone was seen just once. J is TRBJ2-1 and V is TRBV6-7; 12 nucleotides agree with TRBD2. TRBV6-7 falls under the ORF class, with uncertain function. Trimming cost V 0 bases and J 4 bases; bases outside gene matches: 13. This CDR3 contains 20 residues. The CDR3 bases are TGTGCCAGCAGTTACTCGACCAAAACTAGCGGGGGGCGCCTATACAATGAGCAGTTCTTC. It yields the protein CASSYSTKTSGGRLYNEQFF.

This chain links TRBV2 with TRBJ2-1; a possible D gene is TRBD1 (6 bases). The CDR3 runs 14 residues. The V and J ends lost 7 bases and 1 base respectively, with 11 bases between them. The germline gives CDR1 SNHLY, CDR2 FYNNEI. The CDR3 DNA follows: TGTGCCAGCATACCGGGACAATCCTACAATGAGCAGTTCTTC. Residues: CASIPGQSYNEQFF.

DNA for the CDR3: TGCGCCAGCAGCTTGCGGACTAGCGGGGTCGGAGATACGCAGTATTTT. Translation gives CASSLRTSGVGDTQYF. The chain employs TRBV5-1 and TRBJ2-3; 12 bases are shared with TRBD2. CDR3 length: 16 residues. The V gene end was trimmed by 1 base and the J gene end by 5 bases; junction bases not matched to a gene: 5. Germline CDR1 reads SGHRS; CDR2 reads YFSETQ.

The rearrangement uses TRBV27 and TRBJ2-3; the match to TRBD2 covers 8 bases. This CDR3 is 14 amino acids long. V gave up 6 bases and J gave up 5 bases; unmatched junction bases: 7. Germline CDR1 MNHEY, CDR2 SMNVEV (reference sequence). This CDR3 is CASRPGLGGDTQYF. For the CDR3, the DNA is TGTGCCAGCAGACCGGGACTAGGTGGAGATACGCAGTATTTT.

V is TRBV6-6 and J is TRBJ2-1; D is uncertain. The CDR3 length is 13 residues. CDR1 and CDR2 from the germline V gene are MNHNY and SVGAGI (reference sequence). Trimming shortened V by 5 bases and J by 5 bases, and 10 bases separated the two germline ends. The CDR3 nucleotides are TGTGCCAGCAGTACCGGGTCGCACAATGAGCAGTTCTTC. Its protein is CASSTGSHNEQFF.

The chain recombines TRBV19 with TRBJ1-1; 8 bases align to TRBD1. The CDR3 spans 16 residues. With V trimmed by 6 bases and J by 3 bases, 12 bases remained unmatched. In germline, CDR1 is LNHDA, CDR2 SQIVND (reference sequence). The CDR3 reads CASRNPGGTRDTEAFF. DNA for the CDR3: TGTGCCAGTAGGAACCCAGGGGGCACGAGGGACACTGAAGCTTTCTTT.

This clone was found once. J is TRBJ2-5 and V is TRBV5-4; D gene uncertain. Germline-derived CDR1 and CDR2 are SGHNT and YYREEE (reference sequence). The CDR3 is 16 amino acids. V lost 0 bases and J 2 bases, leaving 14 bases between the germline ends. The CDR3 bases are TGTGCCAGCAGCTTGGCCGAATTGGCAGGACAAGAGACCCAGTACTTC. Protein sequence: CASSLAELAGQETQYF.

This rearrangement joins TRBV5-4 to TRBJ1-6; TRBD1 matches at 7 bases. This CDR3 has 15 residues. V lost 4 bases to trimming and J lost 3 bases; unmatched junction nucleotides: 4. Germline CDR1 is SGHNT and CDR2 is YYREEE (reference sequence). The CDR3 reads CASSLGQNYNSPLHF. Written as DNA, the CDR3 is TGTGCCAGCAGCCTGGGACAGAACTATAATTCACCCCTCCACTTT.

The chain carries TRBV19 and TRBJ2-5; TRBD2 matches at 9 bases. Trimming cost V 7 bases and J 0 bases; bases outside gene matches: 6. CDR1 is LNHDA, CDR2 SQIVND, per germline (reference sequence). This CDR3 has 15 residues. The CDR3 reads CASTQSGGYQETQYF. The CDR3 coding sequence is TGTGCCAGTACGCAGAGCGGGGGGTACCAAGAGACCCAGTACTTC.

The chain joins TRBV3-1 (or the pseudogene TRBV3-2) to TRBJ2-5; no definite D call. Germline-derived CDR1 and CDR2 are LGHDT and YNNKEL (reference sequence). The CDR3 extends over 12 amino acids. V lost 5 bases and J lost 2, with 6 bases in between. DNA of the CDR3: TGTGCCAGCAGCAGACATCAAGAGACCCAGTACTTC. Translated: CASSRHQETQYF.

V usage is TRBV15 and J usage is TRBJ2-7; D is undetermined. The CDR3 is 13 amino acids. From germline, CDR1 is LNHNV and CDR2 YYDKDF (reference sequence). Deletions cut 0 bases from V and 9 bases from J, with 12 bases between. CDR3 protein: CATSRDLTPGQYF. The CDR3 bases are TGTGCCACCAGCAGAGATCTTACGCCCGGGCAGTACTTC.

The chain is built from TRBV30 and TRBJ1-1, with D perhaps matching TRBD1 (6 bases). Germline loops: CDR1 GTSNPN, CDR2 SVGIG (reference sequence). Trimming pared 2 bases from V and 0 bases from J, leaving 13 bases between. The CDR3 spans 15 residues. The CDR3 is CAWSFGGRVNTEAFF. The DNA for the CDR3 is TGTGCCTGGAGTTTCGGGGGGCGCGTGAACACTGAAGCTTTCTTT.

DNA of the CDR3: TGTGCCAGCAGTTCCCCCCGGGACAGACATCAGCAGCCCCAGCATTTT. Its translation is CASSSPRDRHQQPQHF. The V call is TRBV28, the J call TRBJ1-5; 7 nucleotides match TRBD1. With V trimmed by 4 bases and J by 7 bases, 13 bases remained unmatched. In germline, CDR1 is MDHEN, CDR2 SYDVKM. This CDR3 has 16 amino acids.

This clone was seen more than once but under ten times. The chain carries TRBV6-5 and TRBJ1-2; perhaps TRBD1 as D (6 bases). Germline loops: CDR1 MNHEY, CDR2 SVGAGI. Trimming cost V 6 bases and J 7 bases, with 18 bases left between them. This CDR3 is built from 14 residues. Here the CDR3 reads CASSRGTLRSGYTF. As DNA, the CDR3 is TGTGCCAGCAGCAGGGGCACCCTCAGGAGTGGCTACACCTTC.

The chain is built from TRBV6-5 and TRBJ2-3; TRBD2 agrees at 9 bases. In germline, CDR1 is MNHEY, CDR2 SVGAGI. The CDR3 consists of 16 residues. With 2 bases clipped from V and 3 bases from J, the junction kept 6 bases outside the gene matches. The CDR3 nucleotides read TGTGCCAGCAGTTACGATAGCGGGGGAATAACAGATACGCAGTATTTT. Translating gives CASSYDSGGITDTQYF.

The V gene is TRBV2, the J gene TRBJ1-2; D is unresolved. V was cut by 6 bases and J by 7 bases, with 18 bases left in between. The CDR3 consists of 14 residues. Germline V gives CDR1 SNHLY, CDR2 FYNNEI. CDR3 DNA sequence: TGTGCCAGCAGAATTGTTAAGGGTGGAGGTGGCTACACCTTC. Translation: CASRIVKGGGGYTF.

V usage is TRBV4-2 and J usage is TRBJ1-2; 7 bases are shared with TRBD1. V lost 3 bases and J lost 7; bases outside the gene matches: 5. Germline CDR1 LGHNA, CDR2 YNFKEQ. CDR3 length: 13 residues. Here the CDR3 DNA reads TGTGCCAGCAGCCACCGGGACAGTGGTGGCTACACCTTC. Protein sequence: CASSHRDSGGYTF.

This rearrangement joins TRBV5-6 to TRBJ2-1; tentatively, D is TRBD2 (5 bases). The CDR3 extends over 14 amino acids. The ends were cut back, 4 bases at V and 3 bases at J, with 11 bases in the middle. Germline CDR1 reads SGHDT; CDR2 reads YYEEEE. DNA of the CDR3: TGTGCCAGCAGCGATGGACTTATCTACAATGAGCAGTTCTTC. Its translation: CASSDGLIYNEQFF.

This rearrangement joins TRBV27 to TRBJ2-5; tentatively, D is TRBD1 (5 bases). The V end was cut by 0 bases, the J end by 1 base, with 12 bases between. Germline-derived CDR1 and CDR2 are MNHEY and SMNVEV (reference sequence). The CDR3 is 16 residues long. CDR3 bases: TGTGCCAGCAGTTTATCTACCACAGGCGGCCAAGAGACCCAGTACTTC. It is translated as CASSLSTTGGQETQYF.

The rearrangement joins TRBV28 to TRBJ2-2, with 7 positions matching TRBD2. The germline V gene has CDR1 MDHEN and CDR2 SYDVKM. The trim removed 7 bases at V and 4 bases at J, leaving 6 bases unmatched. The CDR3 consists of 14 residues. CDR3 in amino acids: CASKAGDFTGELFF. DNA of the CDR3: TGTGCCAGCAAGGCGGGGGACTTCACCGGGGAGCTGTTTTTT.